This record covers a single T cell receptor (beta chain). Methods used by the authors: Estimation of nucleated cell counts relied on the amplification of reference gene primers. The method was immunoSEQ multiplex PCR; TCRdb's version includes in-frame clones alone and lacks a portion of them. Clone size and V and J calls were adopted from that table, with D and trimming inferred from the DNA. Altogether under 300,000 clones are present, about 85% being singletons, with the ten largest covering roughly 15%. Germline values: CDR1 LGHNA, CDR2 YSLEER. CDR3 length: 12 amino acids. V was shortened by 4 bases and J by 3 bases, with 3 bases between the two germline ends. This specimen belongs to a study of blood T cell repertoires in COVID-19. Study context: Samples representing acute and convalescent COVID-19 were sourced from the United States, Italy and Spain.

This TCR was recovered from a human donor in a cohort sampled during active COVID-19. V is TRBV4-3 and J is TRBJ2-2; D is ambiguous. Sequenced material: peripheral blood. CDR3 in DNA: TGCGCCAGCAGCCCGTACACCGGGGAGCTGTTTTTT. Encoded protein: CASSPYTGELFF.